Below are 29 T cell receptor beta chains sequenced from a single sample in a study of cytomegalovirus exposure and HLA in healthy donors. 13 Jbeta primers and 60 Vbeta primers were used for the PCR. Method: immunoSEQ multiplex PCR; TCRdb's copy keeps in-frame clones and lacks some. The sample lists approximately 160,000 clones, about three quarters occurring once. The sequenced material came from PBMCs. The origin of the receptors is a female donor in good health and CMV-seronegative.

A single count supports this clone. The junction departs from germline at one end; a sequencing error may be responsible. J is TRBJ1-2 and V is TRBV19; 8 bases fit TRBD1. Per germline, CDR1 LNHDA and CDR2 SQIVND (reference sequence). This CDR3 has 13 residues. CDR3 region: CASSAHVGQGVNF. The CDR3 bases are TGTGCCAGTAGTGCTCACGTTGGACAGGGAGTGAACTTC.

The CDR3 loop is CASSSPQTGQETQYF. The CDR3 coding sequence is TGCGCCAGCAGCTCCCCACAGACAGGCCAAGAGACCCAGTACTTC. The rearrangement links TRBV5-1 to TRBJ2-5; the D gene is possibly TRBD1 (6 bases). Looked up from germline, CDR1 is SGHRS and CDR2 is YFSETQ. V lost 3 bases to trimming and J lost 1 base, with 13 bases between them. CDR3 length: 15 residues.

This chain joins TRBV4-2 and TRBJ1-5; D not resolved. The CDR3 runs to 17 residues. CDR1 and CDR2 from the germline V gene are LGHNA and YNFKEQ. Trimming stripped 0 bases from V and 0 bases from J, with 12 bases between. Here the CDR3 DNA reads TGTGCCAGCAGCCAAGACCTAAGTATGATTAGCAATCAGCCCCAGCATTTT. The encoded protein is CASSQDLSMISNQPQHF.

The V and J genes are TRBV28 and TRBJ1-1, with 7 positions matching TRBD1. Losses at the gene ends were 4 bases for V and 11 bases for J; bases not matched to a gene: 7. Germline V gene lookup returns CDR1 MDHEN and CDR2 SYDVKM. The CDR3 loop spans 12 amino acids. CDR3 DNA: TGTGCCAGCAGTTCCACAGGGGTTAGGGCTTTCTTT. It translates to CASSSTGVRAFF.

The chain is built from TRBV10-3 and TRBJ1-4; tentatively, D is TRBD1 (5 bases). The V gene lost 3 bases and the J gene lost 4 bases, with 9 bases spanning the gap. The germline gives CDR1 ENHRY, CDR2 SYGVKD. The CDR3 consists of 14 residues. The CDR3 is CAISDRADNEKLFF. The CDR3 DNA sequence: TGTGCCATCAGTGACAGGGCTGATAATGAAAAACTGTTTTTT.

V and J are TRBV5-4 and TRBJ2-7; D gene ambiguous. Germline CDR1 SGHNT, CDR2 YYREEE (reference sequence). The V end was cut by 2 bases, the J end by 0 bases, with 9 bases between. The CDR3 sequence is 14 residues long. The CDR3 reads CASSFEANSYEQYF. CDR3 nucleotide sequence: TGTGCCAGCAGCTTTGAGGCAAACTCCTACGAGCAGTACTTC.

Only a few counts were recorded for this clone. CDR3 coding DNA: TGTGCCAGCAGCCTCGATTCGAGCGGGAGACTTAGGGAGCAGTTCTTC. Protein sequence: CASSLDSSGRLREQFF. The gene calls are TRBV28 and TRBJ2-1, with 8 bases lining up with TRBD2. With 6 bases clipped from V and 10 bases from J, the junction kept 17 bases outside the gene matches. In germline, CDR1 is MDHEN, CDR2 SYDVKM. The CDR3 runs 16 residues. Filled out from reference TRBV28 and TRBJ2-1, the complete variable domain reads DVKVTQSSRYLVKRTGEKVFLECVQDMDHENMFWYRQDPGLGLRLIYFSYDVKMKEKGDIPEGYSVSREKKERFSLILESASTNQTSMYLCASSLDSSGRLREQFFGPGTRLTVL.

V gene TRBV7-9 combines with J gene TRBJ2-1; 11 bases are shared with TRBD2. Unmatched junction bases numbered 10, after V lost 5 bases and J lost 7 bases. This CDR3 is 16 amino acids long. Germline V gives CDR1 SEHNR, CDR2 FQNEAQ (reference sequence). The DNA for the CDR3 is TGTGCCAGCAGCGGGGGGACTAGCGGTCCTTATAATGAGCAGTTCTTC. This sequence encodes CASSGGTSGPYNEQFF. The variable domain in full, completed from reference TRBV7-9 and TRBJ2-1, reads DTGVSQNPRHKITKRGQNVTFRCDPISEHNRLYWYRQTLGQGPEFLTYFQNEAQLEKSRLLSDRFSAERPKGSFSTLEIQRTEQGDSAMYLCASSGGTSGPYNEQFFGPGTRLTVL.

The genes are TRBV6-5 and TRBJ2-1; 9 nucleotides agree with TRBD2. After removal of 6 bases from V and 9 bases from J, the junction contained 6 bases not matched to a gene. This CDR3 region has 13 residues. Per germline, CDR1 MNHEY and CDR2 SVGAGI. The DNA of the CDR3 is TGTGCCAGCAGAACCGGGACTAGCATTGAGCAGTTCTTC. Protein sequence: CASRTGTSIEQFF.

This chain links TRBV7-2 with TRBJ2-1, with TRBD2 identical over 7 bases. Germline values: CDR1 SGHTA, CDR2 FQGNSA. V trimming: 3 bases; J trimming: 4 bases; junction bases outside the gene matches: 3. This CDR3 spans 14 amino acids. CDR3 nucleotides: TGTGCCAGCAGCTTCGCAGCGGGGTACAATGAGCAGTTCTTC. Translation gives CASSFAAGYNEQFF.

As DNA, the CDR3 is TGTGCCAGCAGTGCGGCGCGGGGGCGAGATACGCAGTATTTT. Translated, it gives CASSAARGRDTQYF. The chain combines TRBV2 with TRBJ2-3; D is possibly TRBD2 (7 bases). The CDR3 length is 14 residues. The germline gives CDR1 SNHLY, CDR2 FYNNEI. Trimming cost V 4 bases and J 5 bases, with 13 bases left between them.

This clone was counted once. The same CDR3 can be traced to other DNA sequences in this sample. The CDR3 DNA reads as TGTGCCAGCAGTCTGACAGTGAACACTGAAGCTTTCTTT. Translated, it gives CASSLTVNTEAFF. V and J are TRBV6-5 and TRBJ1-1, with a tentative D call TRBD1 (5 bases). V gave up 5 bases and J gave up 0 bases, with 7 bases separating them. CDR1 is MNHEY and CDR2 is SVGAGI in the germline V gene. This CDR3 spans 13 amino acids.

The rearrangement uses TRBV11-2 and TRBJ2-1, with D uncertain. The CDR3 runs 13 residues. V dropped 4 bases and J dropped 6 bases, with 10 bases sitting between them. Germline V gene data show CDR1 as SGHAT and CDR2 as FQNNGV. CDR3 DNA: TGTGCCAGCAGCTACCCCCACATCAATGAGCAGTTCTTC. It specifies CASSYPHINEQFF.

The V call is TRBV5-1, the J call TRBJ1-6; TRBD1 matches 9 bases. Germline lookup yields CDR1 SGHRS and CDR2 YFSETQ. The CDR3 contains 16 residues. J gave up 7 bases and V 4 bases, and 9 bases lay outside the gene matches. DNA of the CDR3: TGCGCCAGCAGCGCCGAACCGACAGGGGGAAATTCACCCCTCCACTTT. This sequence encodes CASSAEPTGGNSPLHF.

This sequence joins TRBV12-5 and TRBJ2-1; 8 bases map to TRBD1. The CDR3 has 15 amino acids. Germline loops: CDR1 LGHNT, CDR2 FRNRAP. The J segment lost 4 bases and the V segment lost 6 bases, leaving 8 bases of the junction unmatched. This CDR3 is CASGTTGAPYNEQFF. The CDR3 region has the DNA TGTGCTAGTGGGACGACAGGGGCCCCTTACAATGAGCAGTTCTTC.

This clone was detected once. This rearrangement joins TRBV25-1 to TRBJ2-7; D might be TRBD2 (5 bases). The germline CDR1 and CDR2 sequences are MGHDK and SYGVNS. The V gene lost 4 bases and the J gene lost 4 bases, with 5 bases spanning the gap. CDR3 length equals 11 residues. CDR3 amino acids: CASSGGYEQYF. CDR3 nucleotide sequence: TGTGCCAGCAGTGGAGGGTACGAGCAGTACTTC.

The chain combines TRBV11-2 with TRBJ2-7; D is uncertain. Germline V lookup: CDR1 SGHAT, CDR2 FQNNGV. Trimming removed 0 bases at V and 0 bases at J, with 15 bases between. This CDR3 has 17 residues. The CDR3: CASSLDPLSTSSYEQYF. CDR3 DNA sequence: TGTGCCAGCAGCTTAGACCCCCTGTCCACGAGCTCCTACGAGCAGTACTTC.

This clone was recorded only once. J is TRBJ1-1 and V is TRBV28; D might be TRBD1 (5 bases). Trimming left V 2 bases short and J 2 bases short, with 15 bases between. The germline V gene has CDR1 MDHEN and CDR2 SYDVKM. The CDR3 spans 16 residues. The CDR3 coding sequence is TGTGCCAGCAGTTTAAGGGTAGGGGCAGGAAACACTGAAGCTTTCTTT. Its protein product is CASSLRVGAGNTEAFF.

The J gene is TRBJ2-5, the V gene TRBV6-5; 10 bases are a match to TRBD2. Germline loops: CDR1 MNHEY, CDR2 SVGAGI. J gave up 5 bases and V 3 bases, and 6 bases lay outside the gene matches. The CDR3 runs 15 residues. CDR3 sequence reads: CASSYPAGGLETQYF. As DNA, the CDR3 is TGTGCCAGCAGTTATCCAGCGGGGGGGCTTGAGACCCAGTACTTC.

The chain carries TRBV4-1 and TRBJ2-7; 9 bases are a match to TRBD1. J was trimmed by 7 bases and V by 2 bases; bases with no gene match: 12. Germline CDR1 reads MGHRA; CDR2 reads YSYEKL. CDR3 length: 16 residues. As DNA, the CDR3 is TGCGCCAGCAGCCAACCGACCGGGACAGGGTCGCGGGAGCAGTACTTC. It codes for CASSQPTGTGSREQYF.

V and J are TRBV5-5 and TRBJ1-1; D may be TRBD1 (5 bases). Deletions cut 0 bases from V and 4 bases from J, with 13 bases between. Germline V gene lookup returns CDR1 SGHKS and CDR2 YYEKEE (reference sequence). This CDR3 comprises 15 residues. The CDR3 is CASSLDSAGRTEAFF. The CDR3 nucleotides are TGTGCCAGCAGCTTGGATTCGGCAGGGCGCACTGAAGCTTTCTTT.

This chain links TRBV7-9 with TRBJ2-7, with D possibly matching TRBD1 (5 bases). V lost 5 bases and J 4 bases, leaving 15 bases between the germline ends. Germline values: CDR1 SEHNR, CDR2 FQNEAQ (reference sequence). CDR3 length equals 14 residues. The CDR3 sequence is CASSPAGIGYEQYF. The DNA of the CDR3 is TGTGCCAGCAGCCCCGCAGGGATCGGGTACGAGCAGTACTTC.

This clone was seen a handful of times. J is TRBJ1-4 and V is TRBV7-2; tentatively, D is TRBD1 (6 bases). CDR3 length: 15 residues. The germline V gene encodes CDR1 SGHTA and CDR2 FQGNSA. V lost 5 bases to trimming and J lost 1 base, with 11 bases between them. This CDR3 is CASSGGGRTNEKLFF. DNA of the CDR3: TGTGCCAGCAGCGGCGGGGGCAGAACTAATGAAAAACTGTTTTTT.

This chain connects TRBV5-6 to TRBJ2-3; D possibly corresponds to TRBD1 (6 bases). V gave up 0 bases and J gave up 8 bases, with 13 bases separating them. CDR1 is SGHDT and CDR2 is YYEEEE in the germline V gene. The CDR3 spans 14 residues. Here the CDR3 DNA reads TGTGCCAGCAGCTTGGTGGAAGTCAGGGGTACGCAGTATTTT. Its translation: CASSLVEVRGTQYF.

Of note for this clone: A junction end diverges from the germline sequence, so it may reflect a read error. The rearrangement links TRBV7-8 to TRBJ2-6; perhaps TRBD1 as D (5 bases). The CDR3 contains 17 residues. From germline, CDR1 is SGHVS and CDR2 FQNEAQ. The CDR3 DNA reads TGTGCCAGCAGCTCGGACGATCTGTTCTCTGGGGCCAACGGCCTGACTTTC. Amino acids: CASSSDDLFSGANGLTF.

The chain employs TRBV19 and TRBJ2-7, with D maybe TRBD1 (5 bases). V was shortened by 6 bases and J by 0 bases, with 9 bases between the two germline ends. The CDR3 loop spans 13 amino acids. Per the germline V gene, CDR1 is LNHDA and CDR2 is SQIVND (reference sequence). The DNA of the CDR3 is TGTGCCAGTAGCGACAGCAGCTCCTACGAGCAGTACTTC. It codes for CASSDSSSYEQYF.

V is TRBV4-2 and J is TRBJ2-2; 14 bases are shared with TRBD2. In germline, CDR1 is LGHNA, CDR2 YNFKEQ. V shed 1 base and J 6 bases; nucleotides not matched to a gene: 7. The CDR3 totals 18 residues. The CDR3 DNA is TGTGCCAGCAGCCAAGGACTAGCGGGGGGGCTTGTCTCCGGGGAGCTGTTTTTT. Translated: CASSQGLAGGLVSGELFF.

The rearrangement joins TRBV5-6 to TRBJ2-4, with 7 bases that match TRBD2. Germline CDR1 is SGHDT and CDR2 is YYEEEE. V was pared by 1 base and J by 1 base, with 8 bases of the junction left unmatched. This CDR3 has 17 amino acids. As DNA, the CDR3 is TGTGCCAGCAGCTTGCAAGGGGAGGGATTGGCCAAAAACATTCAGTACTTC. Amino acid sequence: CASSLQGEGLAKNIQYF.

On this clone: Germline is not matched at one junction end, which may reflect a read error. The chain combines TRBV2 with TRBJ2-6; D is possibly TRBD1 (5 bases). The CDR3 is made up of 13 amino acids. Germline lookup yields CDR1 SNHLY and CDR2 FYNNEI. CDR3 region: CARGPSGANGLTF. For the CDR3, the DNA is TGTGCCAGAGGGCCATCTGGGGCCAACGGCCTGACTTTC. Together with reference TRBV2 and TRBJ2-6, the CDR3 gives the full variable domain: EPEVTQTPSHQVTQMGQEVILRCVPISNHLYFYWYRQILGQKVEFLVSFYNNEISEKSEIFDDQFSVERPDGSNFTLKIRSTKLEDSAMYFCARGPSGANGLTFGAGSRLTVL.